This TCR beta chain was identified in a study of response to subunit inactivated influenza vaccine. Points from the study as a whole: Authors proposed each seasonal influenza vaccination draws in few new T cells.

Details on this clonotype: Its antigen is unknown.

MiXCR, applied by TCRdb to the RT-PCR reads, yields one record per CDR3 protein. Among around 570,000 distinct CDR3 sequences listed, about 8% were seen once. With V trimmed by 5 bases and J by 2 bases, 4 bases remained unmatched. This CDR3 has 14 residues. This chain joins TRBV12-3 or TRBV12-4 and TRBJ2-7, with 9 bases that match TRBD1. The clonotype comes from a man aged 50 to 69 who received an inactivated influenza vaccine. The sequences come from PBMCs from blood, collected about 24 months after vaccination. The CDR3 here is CASSRQGGPYEQYF. CDR3 coding DNA: TGTGCCAGCAGTCGACAGGGGGGCCCCTACGAGCAGTACTTC.